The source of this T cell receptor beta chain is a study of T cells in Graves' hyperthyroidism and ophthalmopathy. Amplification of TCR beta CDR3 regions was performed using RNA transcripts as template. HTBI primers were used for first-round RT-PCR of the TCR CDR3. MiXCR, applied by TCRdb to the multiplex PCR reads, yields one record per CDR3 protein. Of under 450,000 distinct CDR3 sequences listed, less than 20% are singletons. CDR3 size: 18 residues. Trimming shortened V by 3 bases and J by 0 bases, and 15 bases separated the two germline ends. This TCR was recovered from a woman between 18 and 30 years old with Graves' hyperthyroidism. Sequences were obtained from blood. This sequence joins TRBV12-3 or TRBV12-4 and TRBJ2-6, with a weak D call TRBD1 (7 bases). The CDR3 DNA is TGTGCCAGCAGTTTGGAGGGACAGACGGACTCTGGGGCCAACGTCCTGACTTTC. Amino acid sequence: CASSLEGQTDSGANVLTF.